The subject of this entry is one T cell receptor (beta chain). Its antigen is still unknown. The data derive from a study of somatic mutations in cytotoxic T cells in rheumatoid arthritis. Findings and caveats of the study: Per patient, the largest CD8+ clone was found to exceed 20% of CD8+ cells in about an eighth of the roughly 65 cases. No significant CD8+ T-cell clonality difference was found between rheumatoid arthritis patients and age-matched controls.

The germline V gene has CDR1 SGHAT and CDR2 FQNNGV. The trim removed 5 bases at V and 4 bases at J, leaving 8 bases unmatched. CDR3 length: 15 residues. Flow cytometry was used to check the purity of CD4+ and CD8+ cells, which had been isolated by positive magnetic bead selection. Sequencing used immunoSEQ multiplex PCR; TCRdb keeps in-frame clones, though not all of them. The sample holds about 8,200 clones, approximately 68% seen once. V and J are TRBV11-2 and TRBJ2-7, with 10 bases matching TRBD2. The sequencing input was CD8+ T cells sorted from blood. This TCR came from an adult with rheumatoid arthritis. CDR3 in DNA: TGTGCCAGCAGCCTAGCTAGCGGGAGTTCTTACGAGCAGTACTTC. As protein: CASSLASGSSYEQYF.